This T cell receptor (beta chain) was sequenced during a study of blood T cell repertoires in COVID-19. Turning to the study itself: The samples span acute and convalescent COVID-19 from the United States, Italy and Spain. From T cells, B-cell-depleted T cells, or PBMCs came the material, which was cDNA or gDNA.

The table came from immunoSEQ multiplex PCR; TCRdb's copy has only in-frame clones and leaves some out. The repertoire includes about 120,000 clones, 75% to 90% of them detected once, and 7% to 9% sits in the top ten. V trimming: 7 bases; J trimming: 2 bases; junction bases outside the gene matches: 8. This CDR3 has 14 residues. In germline, CDR1 is SEHNR, CDR2 FQNEAQ (reference sequence). The chain joins TRBV7-9 to TRBJ2-7; 7 bases agree with TRBD1. The sequenced material came from peripheral blood. This receptor was obtained from a man in his 70s with acute or convalescent COVID-19. CDR3 amino acids: CASNQQQGPYEQYF. The CDR3 DNA sequence: TGTGCCAGCAACCAGCAACAGGGGCCCTACGAGCAGTACTTC.